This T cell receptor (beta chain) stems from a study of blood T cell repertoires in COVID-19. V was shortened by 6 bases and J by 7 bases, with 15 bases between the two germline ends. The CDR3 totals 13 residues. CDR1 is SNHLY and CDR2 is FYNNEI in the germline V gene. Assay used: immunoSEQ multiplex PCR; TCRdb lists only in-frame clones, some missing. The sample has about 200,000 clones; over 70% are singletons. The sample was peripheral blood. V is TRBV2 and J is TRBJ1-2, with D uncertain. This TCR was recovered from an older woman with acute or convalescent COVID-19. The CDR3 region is CASRRVFEGGYTF. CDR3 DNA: TGTGCCAGCAGGCGCGTGTTTGAGGGTGGCTACACCTTC.